The source of this T cell receptor (beta chain) is a study of shared clonotypes between healthy human individuals. Sequencing was at deep level. Under the authors' procedure: Filtering differed because ImmunoSEQ produced junction-only sequences that carried no quality scores. Assay used: immunoSEQ multiplex PCR; TCRdb lists only in-frame clones, some missing. That table supplies the V and J calls and clone size; D and trimming were determined from the DNA. The sample includes 780,000 or so clones, 72% of them seen just once. V lost 7 bases and J lost 5, with 21 bases in between. The CDR3 spans 15 residues. Germline assignment: CDR1 MDHEN and CDR2 SYDVKM. Donors, healthy HIV-negative adults, lacked recent acute infections or vaccinations. The donor cohort consisted entirely of Caucasian adults residing in Nashville, Tennessee.

The origin of this receptor is a woman aged 30 to 39 in good health. The material sequenced was memory CD4+ T cells sorted from blood. Subset of the sample: CD45RA-negative fraction. The gene calls are TRBV28 and TRBJ2-7; D might be TRBD2 (5 bases). The CDR3 region has the DNA TGTGCCAGCAACACCGCGGGTGAGGGAGTCCACGAGCAGTACTTC. Amino acid sequence: CASNTAGEGVHEQYF. Looking up the rest from reference TRBV28 and TRBJ2-7 gives the full variable domain: DVKVTQSSRYLVKRTGEKVFLECVQDMDHENMFWYRQDPGLGLRLIYFSYDVKMKEKGDIPEGYSVSREKKERFSLILESASTNQTSMYLCASNTAGEGVHEQYFGPGTRLTVT.